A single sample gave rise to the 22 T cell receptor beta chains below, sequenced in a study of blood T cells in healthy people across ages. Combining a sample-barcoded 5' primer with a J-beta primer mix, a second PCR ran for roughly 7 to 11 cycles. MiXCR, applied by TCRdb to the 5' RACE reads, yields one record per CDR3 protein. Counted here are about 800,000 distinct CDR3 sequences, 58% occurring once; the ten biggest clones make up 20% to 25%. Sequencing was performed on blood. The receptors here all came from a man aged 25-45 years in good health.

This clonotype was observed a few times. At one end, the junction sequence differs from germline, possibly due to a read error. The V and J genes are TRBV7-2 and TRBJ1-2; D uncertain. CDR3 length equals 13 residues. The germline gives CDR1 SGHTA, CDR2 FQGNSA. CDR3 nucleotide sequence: TGTGCCAGTAGCTTAGAGCAGGCTCGTGGCTACACCTTC. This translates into CASSLEQARGYTF.

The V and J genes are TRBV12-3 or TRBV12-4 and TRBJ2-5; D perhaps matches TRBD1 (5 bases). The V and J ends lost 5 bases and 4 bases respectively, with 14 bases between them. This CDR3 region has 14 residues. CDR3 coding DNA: TGTGCCAGCAGTCACGGACAAGTCCTAGAGACCCAGTACTTC. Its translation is CASSHGQVLETQYF.

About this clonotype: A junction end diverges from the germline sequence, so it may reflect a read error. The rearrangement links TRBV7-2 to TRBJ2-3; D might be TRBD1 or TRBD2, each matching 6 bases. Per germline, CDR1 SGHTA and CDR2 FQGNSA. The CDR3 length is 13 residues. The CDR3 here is CASSLRGADTPYF. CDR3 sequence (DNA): TGTGCCAGCAGCTTAAGGGGGGCAGATACGCCGTATTTT.

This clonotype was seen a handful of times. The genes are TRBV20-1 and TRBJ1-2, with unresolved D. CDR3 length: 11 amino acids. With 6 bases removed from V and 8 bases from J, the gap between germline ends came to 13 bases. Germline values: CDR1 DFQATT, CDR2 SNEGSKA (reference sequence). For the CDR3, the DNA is TGCAGTGCCGCCTCCGGGATAGGCTACACCTTC. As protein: CSAASGIGYTF.

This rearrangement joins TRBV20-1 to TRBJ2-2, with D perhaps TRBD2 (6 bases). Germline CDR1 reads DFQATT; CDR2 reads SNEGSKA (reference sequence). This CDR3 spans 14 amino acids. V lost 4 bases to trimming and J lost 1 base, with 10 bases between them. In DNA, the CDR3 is TGCAGTGCTACCCGGGGGATGAACACCGGGGAGCTGTTTTTT. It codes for CSATRGMNTGELFF.

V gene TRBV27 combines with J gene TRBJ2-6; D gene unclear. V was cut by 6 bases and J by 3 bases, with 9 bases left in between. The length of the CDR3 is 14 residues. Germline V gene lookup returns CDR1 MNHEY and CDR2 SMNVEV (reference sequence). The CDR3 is CASSSGFGANVLTF. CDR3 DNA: TGTGCCAGCAGCTCCGGGTTTGGGGCCAACGTCCTGACTTTC. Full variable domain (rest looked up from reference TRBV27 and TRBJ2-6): EAQVTQNPRYLITVTGKKLTVTCSQNMNHEYMSWYRQDPGLGLRQIYYSMNVEVTDKGDVPEGYKVSRKEKRNFPLILESPSPNQTSLYFCASSSGFGANVLTFGAGSRLTVL.

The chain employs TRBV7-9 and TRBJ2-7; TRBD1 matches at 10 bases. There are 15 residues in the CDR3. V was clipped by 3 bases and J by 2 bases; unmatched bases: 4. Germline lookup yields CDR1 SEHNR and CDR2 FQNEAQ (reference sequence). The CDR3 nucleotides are TGTGCCAGCAGCTTTATGGGACAGGGGACCTACGAGCAGTACTTC. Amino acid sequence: CASSFMGQGTYEQYF.

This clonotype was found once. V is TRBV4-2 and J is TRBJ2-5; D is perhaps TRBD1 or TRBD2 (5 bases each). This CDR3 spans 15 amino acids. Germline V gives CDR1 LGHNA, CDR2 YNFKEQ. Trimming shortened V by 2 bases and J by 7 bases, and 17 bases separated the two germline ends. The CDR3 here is CASSQSRWDRGTQYF. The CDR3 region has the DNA TGTGCCAGCAGCCAATCCCGATGGGACCGAGGGACCCAGTACTTC.

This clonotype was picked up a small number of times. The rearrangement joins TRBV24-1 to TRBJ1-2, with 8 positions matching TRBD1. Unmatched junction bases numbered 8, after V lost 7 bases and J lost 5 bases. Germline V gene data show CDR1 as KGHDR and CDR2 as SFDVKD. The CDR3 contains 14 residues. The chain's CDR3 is CATRPGGASYGYTF. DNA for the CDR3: TGTGCCACCAGACCAGGGGGCGCTTCATATGGCTACACCTTC.

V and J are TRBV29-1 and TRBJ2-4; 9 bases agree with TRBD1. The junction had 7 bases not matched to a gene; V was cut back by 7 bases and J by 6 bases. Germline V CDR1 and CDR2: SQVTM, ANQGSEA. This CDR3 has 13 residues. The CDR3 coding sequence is TGCAGCGCCATACAGGGGGCGGGAAACATTCAGTACTTC. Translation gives CSAIQGAGNIQYF.

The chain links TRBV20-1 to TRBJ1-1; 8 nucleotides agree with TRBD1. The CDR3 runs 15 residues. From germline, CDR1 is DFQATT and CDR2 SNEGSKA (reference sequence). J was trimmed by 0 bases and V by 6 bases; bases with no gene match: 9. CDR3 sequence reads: CSAANPGGMNTEAFF. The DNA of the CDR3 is TGCAGTGCAGCCAATCCAGGGGGCATGAACACTGAAGCTTTCTTT.

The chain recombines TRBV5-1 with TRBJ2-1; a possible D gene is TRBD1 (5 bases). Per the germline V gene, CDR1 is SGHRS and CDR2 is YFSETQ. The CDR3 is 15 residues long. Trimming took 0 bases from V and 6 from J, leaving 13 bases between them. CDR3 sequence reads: CASSLAAGTGNEQFF. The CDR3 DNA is TGCGCCAGCAGCTTGGCCGCAGGTACAGGCAATGAGCAGTTCTTC.

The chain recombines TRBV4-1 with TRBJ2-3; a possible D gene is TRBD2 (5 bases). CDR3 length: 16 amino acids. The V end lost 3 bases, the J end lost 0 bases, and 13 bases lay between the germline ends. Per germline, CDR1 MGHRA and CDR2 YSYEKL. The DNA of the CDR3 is TGCGCCAGCAGCCACCCCCTCGGCGGGAGCACAGATACGCAGTATTTT. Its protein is CASSHPLGGSTDTQYF.

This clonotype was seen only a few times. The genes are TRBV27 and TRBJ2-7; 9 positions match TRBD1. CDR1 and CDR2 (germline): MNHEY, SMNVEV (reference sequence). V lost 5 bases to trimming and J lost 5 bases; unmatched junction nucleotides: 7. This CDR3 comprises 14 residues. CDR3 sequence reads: CASSPPTGGNEQYF. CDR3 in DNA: TGTGCCAGCAGTCCTCCAACAGGGGGCAACGAGCAGTACTTC.

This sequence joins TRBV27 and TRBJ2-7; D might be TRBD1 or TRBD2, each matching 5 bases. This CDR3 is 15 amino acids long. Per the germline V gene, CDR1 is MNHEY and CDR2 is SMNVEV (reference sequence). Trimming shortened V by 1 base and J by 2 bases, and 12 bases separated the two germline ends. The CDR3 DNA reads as TGTGCCAGCAGTTTATACGGTCGGGGCCCCTACGAGCAGTACTTC. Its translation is CASSLYGRGPYEQYF.

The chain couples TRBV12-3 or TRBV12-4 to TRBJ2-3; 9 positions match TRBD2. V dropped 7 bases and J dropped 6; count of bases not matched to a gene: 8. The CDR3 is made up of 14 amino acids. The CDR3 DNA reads TGTGCCAGCAAGGAGCGGGGGGTCATGGATACGCAGTATTTT. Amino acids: CASKERGVMDTQYF.

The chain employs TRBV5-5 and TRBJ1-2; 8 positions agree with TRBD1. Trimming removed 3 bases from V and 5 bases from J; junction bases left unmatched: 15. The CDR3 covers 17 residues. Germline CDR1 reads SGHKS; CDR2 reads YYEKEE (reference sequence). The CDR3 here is CASSSAPLAGTGYGYTF. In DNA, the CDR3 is TGTGCCAGCAGCTCGGCGCCATTAGCCGGGACAGGTTATGGCTACACCTTC.

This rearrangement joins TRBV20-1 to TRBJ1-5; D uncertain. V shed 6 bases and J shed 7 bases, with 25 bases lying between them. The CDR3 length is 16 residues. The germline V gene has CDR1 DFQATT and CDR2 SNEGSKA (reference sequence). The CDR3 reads CSATARGPPSEQPQHF. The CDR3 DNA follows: TGCAGTGCCACTGCCCGTGGGCCCCCCTCGGAGCAGCCCCAGCATTTT.

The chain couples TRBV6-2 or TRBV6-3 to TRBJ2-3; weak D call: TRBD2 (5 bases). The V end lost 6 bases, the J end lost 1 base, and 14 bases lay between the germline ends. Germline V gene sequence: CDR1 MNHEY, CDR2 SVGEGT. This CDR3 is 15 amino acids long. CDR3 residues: CASSRRTSRTDTQYF. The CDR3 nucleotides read TGTGCCAGCAGCCGCCGGACTTCACGCACAGATACGCAGTATTTT.

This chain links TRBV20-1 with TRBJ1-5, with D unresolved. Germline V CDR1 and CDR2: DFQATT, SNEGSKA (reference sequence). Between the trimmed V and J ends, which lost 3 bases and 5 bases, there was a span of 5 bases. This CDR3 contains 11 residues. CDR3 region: CSASADQPQHF. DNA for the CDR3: TGCAGTGCTAGTGCGGATCAGCCCCAGCATTTT.

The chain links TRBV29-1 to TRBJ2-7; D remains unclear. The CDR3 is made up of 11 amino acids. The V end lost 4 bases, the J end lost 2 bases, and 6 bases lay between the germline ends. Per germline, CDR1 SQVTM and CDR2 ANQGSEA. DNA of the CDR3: TGCAGCGTTGTCACGACCTACGAGCAGTACTTC. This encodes CSVVTTYEQYF.

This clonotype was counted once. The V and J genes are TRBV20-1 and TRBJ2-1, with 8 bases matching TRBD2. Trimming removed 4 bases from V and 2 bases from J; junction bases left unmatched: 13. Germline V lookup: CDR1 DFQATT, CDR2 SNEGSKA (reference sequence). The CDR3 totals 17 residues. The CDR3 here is CSAKGGVPGLAYNEQFF. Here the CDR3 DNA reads TGCAGTGCTAAAGGGGGGGTGCCGGGACTAGCCTACAATGAGCAGTTCTTC.